The 24 T cell receptor beta chains reported below all come from one sample, sequenced in a study of T cells expressing NK-cell markers. Reanalyzing the 5' RACE reads, TCRdb keeps one entry per CDR3 protein, without DNA. The listing contains around 280,000 distinct CDR3 sequences. The sequenced sample consisted of blood T cells: a sorted CD56 or NKG2C T cell subset, CD4+ or CD8+ T cells, or bulk PBMC T cells (not recorded which). The receptor set was obtained from a man younger than 35 in good health.

J is TRBJ2-5 and V is TRBV7-7; TCRdb returns TRBD1, unconfirmable since there is no DNA. CDR3 length: 15 residues. The germline V gene has CDR1 SSHAT and CDR2 FNYEAQ (reference sequence). The CDR3 is CASSLGQVVMETQYF.

The genes are TRBV5-6 and TRBJ2-7. Germline lookup yields CDR1 SGHDT and CDR2 YYEEEE. The CDR3 spans 14 residues. This chain's CDR3 is CASSPVSRPYEQYF.

The rearrangement joins TRBV5-1 to TRBJ2-5. CDR3 size: 13 residues. Germline CDR1 is SGHRS and CDR2 is YFSETQ. CDR3 sequence reads: CASSLVIPETQYF.

This rearrangement joins TRBV5-6 to TRBJ2-7; TCRdb's D gene call, TRBD2, goes unchecked for lack of DNA. The germline V gene has CDR1 SGHDT and CDR2 YYEEEE. There are 14 residues in the CDR3. The CDR3 here is CASHPVSGLREQYF.

This chain uses TRBV10-3 with TRBJ2-3; TCRdb designates TRBD2, a call that cannot be tested without DNA. The germline gives CDR1 ENHRY, CDR2 SYGVKD. The CDR3 has 16 residues. CDR3 sequence: CAISDRGRGPTDTQYF.

V and J are TRBV28 and TRBJ2-3; the TRBD1 assignment by TCRdb is unverifiable without DNA. Germline values: CDR1 MDHEN, CDR2 SYDVKM. The CDR3 covers 13 residues. The CDR3 spells CASRARGTDTQYF.

V and J are TRBV5-1 and TRBJ2-1; there is no DNA to check the TCRdb D call of TRBD2. The length of the CDR3 is 15 residues. Germline V lookup: CDR1 SGHRS, CDR2 YFSETQ. CDR3 region: CASSSTQTSGNEQFF.

This rearrangement joins TRBV20-1 to TRBJ1-5. This CDR3 contains 14 residues. Germline lookup yields CDR1 DFQATT and CDR2 SNEGSKA (reference sequence). CDR3 residues: CSARAARADQPQHF.

The V gene is TRBV29-1, the J gene TRBJ2-5. Germline CDR1 and CDR2: SQVTM and ANQGSEA. This CDR3 contains 14 residues. CDR3 sequence reads: CSVAWSPTGETQYF.

This chain joins TRBV20-1 and TRBJ1-1; the TCRdb call, TRBD1, lacks DNA for checking. CDR1 and CDR2 from the germline V gene are DFQATT and SNEGSKA (reference sequence). This CDR3 is built from 17 residues. The chain's CDR3 is CSARRRLRQAVNTEAFF.

V and J are TRBV9 and TRBJ1-1. The CDR3 is 13 residues long. Germline CDR1 SGDLS, CDR2 YYNGEE. This chain's CDR3 is CASSVVWNTEAFF.

V and J are TRBV24-1 and TRBJ2-1; TCRdb designates TRBD1, a call that cannot be tested without DNA. This CDR3 contains 16 residues. Germline values: CDR1 KGHDR, CDR2 SFDVKD. The CDR3 sequence is CATSDLNRGRGNEQFF.

The chain uses TRBV12-3 or TRBV12-4 and TRBJ1-2; without DNA, the TCRdb call of TRBD1 cannot be checked. The CDR3 consists of 15 residues. The CDR3 reads CASSLGGQGAHGYTF.

The chain recombines TRBV29-1 with TRBJ2-7; the D gene TCRdb calls, TRBD2, cannot be checked with no DNA. The germline gives CDR1 SQVTM, CDR2 ANQGSEA. The CDR3 loop spans 14 amino acids. Here the CDR3 reads CSVHTSGSFYEQYF.

The chain links TRBV14 to TRBJ1-1; the TCRdb D gene call, TRBD1, has no DNA to confirm it. Germline CDR1 SGHDN, CDR2 FVKESK. The CDR3 spans 14 residues. The chain's CDR3 is CASSQARGGAEAFF.

The genes are TRBV19 and TRBJ2-1; TCRdb outputs TRBD2, but without DNA this stays unchecked. The germline gives CDR1 LNHDA, CDR2 SQIVND (reference sequence). This CDR3 is built from 14 residues. The CDR3 sequence is CASSMSSGSNEQFF.

The chain recombines TRBV20-1 with TRBJ1-1; with no DNA, the TCRdb D assignment of TRBD1 cannot be verified. Germline values: CDR1 DFQATT, CDR2 SNEGSKA (reference sequence). The CDR3 length is 14 residues. This CDR3 is CSAPTGGMNTEAFF.

The CDR3: CASSLRPYQETQYF. The chain couples TRBV12-3 or TRBV12-4 to TRBJ2-5; TCRdb's assignment of TRBD2 cannot be checked, as there is no DNA. The CDR3 is 14 residues long.

V and J are TRBV7-2 and TRBJ2-7; TCRdb returns TRBD1, unconfirmable since there is no DNA. The CDR3 totals 16 residues. Germline V gene lookup returns CDR1 SGHTA and CDR2 FQGNSA. CDR3 amino acids: CASSWIGDPGSAEQYF.

The chain combines TRBV12-5 with TRBJ2-2; without DNA, the TCRdb call of TRBD2 cannot be checked. Germline assignment: CDR1 LGHNT and CDR2 FRNRAP. The CDR3 extends over 21 amino acids. CDR3 sequence: CASGSPPRALPGLNNTGELFF.

The chain employs TRBV12-5 and TRBJ2-3. Germline V CDR1 and CDR2: LGHNT, FRNRAP. This CDR3 contains 15 residues. CDR3 in amino acids: CASGEYTKGGDTQYF.

The rearrangement uses TRBV29-1 and TRBJ1-5; TCRdb designates TRBD1, a call that cannot be tested without DNA. The length of the CDR3 is 13 residues. Germline CDR1 reads SQVTM; CDR2 reads ANQGSEA. CDR3 loop: CSVAGQMNQPQHF. The variable domain in full, completed from reference TRBV29-1 and TRBJ1-5, reads SAVISQKPSRDICQRGTSLTIQCQVDSQVTMMFWYRQQPGQSLTLIATANQGSEATYESGFVIDKFPISRPNLTFSTLTVSNMSPEDSSIYLCSVAGQMNQPQHFGDGTRLSIL.

The V call is TRBV7-2, the J call TRBJ1-5. The CDR3 loop spans 13 amino acids. Germline values: CDR1 SGHTA, CDR2 FQGNSA. CDR3 residues: CASSPRVNQPQHF. Full variable domain (rest looked up from reference TRBV7-2 and TRBJ1-5): GAGVSQSPSNKVTEKGKDVELRCDPISGHTALYWYRQSLGQGLEFLIYFQGNSAPDKSGLPSDRFSAERTGGSVSTLTIQRTQQEDSAVYLCASSPRVNQPQHFGDGTRLSIL.

The V call is TRBV27, the J call TRBJ2-1; the TCRdb D gene call, TRBD1, has no DNA to confirm it. The CDR3 runs to 16 residues. Germline loops: CDR1 MNHEY, CDR2 SMNVEV (reference sequence). The chain's CDR3 is CASSFRGRAPSDEQFF.